This is a list of T cell receptor beta chains from one sample in a study of blood T cell repertoires in COVID-19. Here immunoSEQ multiplex PCR was the method, and the copy in TCRdb shows in-frame clones only, minus some. The top ten clones hold 0.5% to 0.65% of a sample with over 150,000 clones, roughly nine tenths of them seen once. The sample comprised peripheral blood. All receptors derive from a man aged 50 or older with acute or convalescent COVID-19. Both conserved end residues are part of each CDR3. The D gene is left open where the match is weak. Only some rows state a clone size, as once, few, many or a class for expanded clones.

j_call v_call d_call clone_size cdr3_aa cdr3_nt
TRBJ2-7 TRBV5-4 TRBD2 . CASSREGLAGSSYEQYF TGTGCCAGCAGCCGGGAGGGACTAGCGGGGAGCTCCTACGAGCAGTACTTC
TRBJ2-1 TRBV6-5 TRBD2 . CASSYPSGGSYNEQFF TGTGCCAGCAGTTACCCTAGCGGGGGTTCCTACAATGAGCAGTTCTTC
TRBJ2-6 TRBV6-5 . . CASSRSSGANVLTF TGTGCCAGCAGCCGGAGCTCTGGGGCCAACGTCCTGACTTTC
TRBJ2-3 TRBV11-2 TRBD1 . CASSLGTGEADTQYF TGTGCCAGCAGCCTCGGGACAGGGGAGGCAGATACGCAGTATTTT
TRBJ2-2 TRBV6-5 TRBD2 . CASSYLGRDTGELFF TGTGCCAGCAGTTACCTCGGGAGGGACACCGGGGAGCTGTTTTTT
TRBJ1-2 TRBV10-3 TRBD1 . CAMSTGGEGYTF TGTGCCATGTCGACAGGGGGAGAAGGCTACACCTTC
TRBJ1-6 TRBV2 TRBD1 once CASRGGQGNSPLHF TGTGCCAGCAGGGGCGGACAGGGGAATTCACCCCTCCACTTT
TRBJ2-1 TRBV27 . . CASSFLQGPNEQFF TGTGCCAGCAGTTTCCTCCAGGGTCCAAATGAGCAGTTCTTC
TRBJ1-4 TRBV6-1 TRBD1 . CASSEGNQGARDEKLFF TGTGCCAGCAGTGAAGGGAACCAGGGGGCGAGGGATGAAAAACTGTTTTTT
TRBJ1-2 TRBV29-1 . . CSVEGGRAVNGYTF TGCAGCGTTGAAGGGGGCAGGGCTGTGAATGGCTACACCTTC
TRBJ2-7 TRBV2 TRBD1 few CASRETGGGYEQYF TGTGCCAGCAGGGAGACAGGGGGAGGATACGAGCAGTACTTC
TRBJ2-3 TRBV18 TRBD1 . CASSPLGGTGKSDTQYF TGTGCCAGCTCACCCCTTGGCGGGACAGGGAAATCTGATACGCAGTATTTT
TRBJ2-7 TRBV7-9 TRBD1 once CASSLTGGDYEQYF TGTGCCAGCAGCTTGACAGGGGGCGACTACGAGCAGTACTTC
TRBJ2-3 TRBV7-7 TRBD2 . CASSLSGGTTDTQYF TGTGCTAGCAGCTTAAGCGGGGGCACCACAGATACGCAGTATTTT
TRBJ2-2 TRBV7-2 . . CASKRGTEFGELFF TGTGCCAGCAAGCGCGGGACAGAATTCGGGGAGCTGTTTTTT
TRBJ2-1 TRBV11-2 . . CASSSFDEQFF TGTGCCAGCAGCTCCTTCGATGAGCAGTTCTTC
TRBJ2-3 TRBV24-1 TRBD2 . CATSDRTTSGRLDTQYF TGTGCCACCAGTGATCGGACGACTAGCGGGAGGCTAGATACGCAGTATTTT
TRBJ1-1 TRBV4-3 TRBD1 . CASSQDLGQVTEAFF TGCGCCAGCAGCCAAGATTTGGGACAGGTTACTGAAGCTTTCTTT
TRBJ1-5 TRBV9 . . CASSPQGGSNQPQHF TGTGCCAGCAGCCCACAGGGAGGGAGCAATCAGCCCCAGCATTTT
TRBJ1-5 TRBV3-1/TRBV3-2 . . CASSQAPGMKPQHF TGTGCCAGCAGCCAAGCGCCGGGGATGAAGCCCCAGCATTTT
TRBJ2-1 TRBV6-2/TRBV6-3 TRBD2 . CASSPGGALYNEQFF TGTGCCAGCAGCCCCGGGGGGGCCCTATACAATGAGCAGTTCTTC
TRBJ1-2 TRBV10-1 TRBD1 few CASGPGQGIYGYTF TGCGCCAGCGGACCGGGACAGGGGATTTATGGCTACACCTTC
TRBJ1-2 TRBV11-2 . . CASSSGRNYGYTF TGTGCCAGCAGCTCCGGCAGGAACTATGGCTACACCTTC
TRBJ1-5 TRBV9 . . CASSVGTGNQPQHF TGTGCCAGCAGCGTAGGAACGGGCAATCAGCCCCAGCATTTT
TRBJ2-2 TRBV10-3 . . CAITDRLTNTGELFF TGTGCCATCACAGACAGGTTAACGAACACCGGGGAGCTGTTTTTT
TRBJ1-1 TRBV25-1 . . CASTKGVSTEAFF TGTGCCAGCACCAAGGGGGTTAGCACTGAAGCTTTCTTT
TRBJ2-5 TRBV4-1 . . CASSLPRERSLETQYF TGCGCCAGCAGCCTCCCGAGAGAGCGGTCGTTGGAGACCCAGTACTTC
TRBJ1-1 TRBV5-1 TRBD1 few CASSAPDRGLTEAFF TGCGCCAGCAGCGCTCCAGACAGGGGGCTGACTGAAGCTTTCTTT
TRBJ1-4 TRBV28 . . CASSLRADWAKLFF TGTGCCAGCAGTTTACGTGCGGACTGGGCAAAACTGTTTTTT